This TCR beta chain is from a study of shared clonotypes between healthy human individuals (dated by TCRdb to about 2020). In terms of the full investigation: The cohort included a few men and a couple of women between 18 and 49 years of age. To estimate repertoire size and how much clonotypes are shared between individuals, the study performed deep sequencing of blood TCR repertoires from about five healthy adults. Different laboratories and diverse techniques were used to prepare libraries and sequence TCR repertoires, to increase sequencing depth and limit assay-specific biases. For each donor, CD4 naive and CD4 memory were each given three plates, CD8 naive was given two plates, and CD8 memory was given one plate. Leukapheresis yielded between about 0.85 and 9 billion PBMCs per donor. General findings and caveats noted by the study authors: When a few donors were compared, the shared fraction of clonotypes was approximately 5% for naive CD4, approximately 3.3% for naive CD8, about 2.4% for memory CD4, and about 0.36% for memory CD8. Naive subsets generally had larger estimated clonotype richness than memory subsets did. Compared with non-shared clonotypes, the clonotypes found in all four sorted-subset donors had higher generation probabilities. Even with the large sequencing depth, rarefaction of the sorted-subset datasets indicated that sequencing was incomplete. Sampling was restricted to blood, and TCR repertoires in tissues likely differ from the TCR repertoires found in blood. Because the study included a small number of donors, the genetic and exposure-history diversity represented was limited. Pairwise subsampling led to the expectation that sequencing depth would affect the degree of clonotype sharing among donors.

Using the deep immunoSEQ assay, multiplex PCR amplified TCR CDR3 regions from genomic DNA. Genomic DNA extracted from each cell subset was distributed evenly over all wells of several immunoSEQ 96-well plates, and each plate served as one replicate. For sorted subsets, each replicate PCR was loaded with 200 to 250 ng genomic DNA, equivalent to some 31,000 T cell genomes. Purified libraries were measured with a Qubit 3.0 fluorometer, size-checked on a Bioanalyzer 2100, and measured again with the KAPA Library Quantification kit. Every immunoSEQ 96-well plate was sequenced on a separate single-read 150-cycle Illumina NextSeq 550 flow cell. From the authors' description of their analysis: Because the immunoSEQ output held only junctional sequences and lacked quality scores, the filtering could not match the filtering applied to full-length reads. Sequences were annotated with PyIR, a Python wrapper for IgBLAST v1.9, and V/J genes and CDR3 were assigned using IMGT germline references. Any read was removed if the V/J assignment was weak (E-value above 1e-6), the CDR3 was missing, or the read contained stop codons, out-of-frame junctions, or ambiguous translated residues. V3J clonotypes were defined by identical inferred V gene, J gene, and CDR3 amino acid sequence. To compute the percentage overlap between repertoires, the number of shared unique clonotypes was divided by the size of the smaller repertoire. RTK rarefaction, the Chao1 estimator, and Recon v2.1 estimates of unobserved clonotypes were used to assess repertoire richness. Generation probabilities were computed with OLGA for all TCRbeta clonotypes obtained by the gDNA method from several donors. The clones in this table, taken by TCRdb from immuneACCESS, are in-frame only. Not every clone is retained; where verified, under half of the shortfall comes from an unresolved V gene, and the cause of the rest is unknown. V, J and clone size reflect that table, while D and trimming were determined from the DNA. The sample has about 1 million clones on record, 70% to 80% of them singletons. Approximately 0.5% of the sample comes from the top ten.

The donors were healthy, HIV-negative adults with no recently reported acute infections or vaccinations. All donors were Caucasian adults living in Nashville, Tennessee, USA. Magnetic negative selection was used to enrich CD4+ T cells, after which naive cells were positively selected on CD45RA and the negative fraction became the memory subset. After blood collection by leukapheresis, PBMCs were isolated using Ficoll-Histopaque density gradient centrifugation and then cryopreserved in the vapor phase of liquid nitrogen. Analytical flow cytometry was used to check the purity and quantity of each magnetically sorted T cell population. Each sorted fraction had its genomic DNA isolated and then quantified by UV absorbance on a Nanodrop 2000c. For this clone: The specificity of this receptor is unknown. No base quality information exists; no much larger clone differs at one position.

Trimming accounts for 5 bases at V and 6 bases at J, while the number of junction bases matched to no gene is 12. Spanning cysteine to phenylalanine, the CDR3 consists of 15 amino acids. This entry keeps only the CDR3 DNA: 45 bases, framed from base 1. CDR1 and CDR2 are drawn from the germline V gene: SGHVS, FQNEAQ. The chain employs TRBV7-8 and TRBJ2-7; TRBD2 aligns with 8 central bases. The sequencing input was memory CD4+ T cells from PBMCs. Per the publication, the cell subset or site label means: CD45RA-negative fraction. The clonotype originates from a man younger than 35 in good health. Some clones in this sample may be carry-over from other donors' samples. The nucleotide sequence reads TGTGCCAGCAGCGGGGTCGGGGCGGGAGGTGGCGAGCAGTACTTC. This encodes CASSGVGAGGGEQYF.